These T cell receptor beta chains were read from a single sample in a study of blood T cell repertoires in COVID-19. Using immunoSEQ multiplex PCR, the repertoire was profiled, and TCRdb retains in-frame clones only, with some absent. The sample has about 190,000 clones, 70% to 90% seen once; the top ten hold 6.2%. The sequencing sample was made of peripheral blood. These receptors came from a woman between 40 and 55 years old who had recovered from COVID-19. Both conserved end residues are part of each CDR3. Each record gives: CDR3 length, D gene, V gene, J gene, clone size, CDR3 DNA, CDR3 protein. D genes are given only for firm matches. A clone size is listed for some rows: how often the clone was seen (once, few, many), or a class if it is expanded.

CDR3 length: 13
D gene: -
V gene: TRBV6-1
J gene: TRBJ2-4
clone size: -
CDR3 DNA: TGTGCCAGCAGTGAACAGCGACGGGACATTCAGTACTTC
CDR3 protein: CASSEQRRDIQYF

CDR3 length: 16
D gene: TRBD2
V gene: TRBV5-5
J gene: TRBJ2-7
clone size: -
CDR3 DNA: TGTGCCAGCACCCAGACCGCACGCGGTAGCGGGAACGAGCAGTACTTC
CDR3 protein: CASTQTARGSGNEQYF

CDR3 length: 15
D gene: TRBD1
V gene: TRBV5-4
J gene: TRBJ2-7
clone size: -
CDR3 DNA: TGTGCCAGCAGCTCGCCAGGACAGGGAATCTACGAGCAGTACTTC
CDR3 protein: CASSSPGQGIYEQYF

CDR3 length: 14
D gene: -
V gene: TRBV7-9
J gene: TRBJ2-7
clone size: -
CDR3 DNA: TGTGCCAGCAGCTTAGCAACGGGAGCGGGCGAGCAGTACTTC
CDR3 protein: CASSLATGAGEQYF

CDR3 length: 10
D gene: -
V gene: TRBV30
J gene: TRBJ1-1
clone size: -
CDR3 DNA: TGTGCCTGCGTTGAGGCTGAAGCTTTCTTT
CDR3 protein: CACVEAEAFF

CDR3 length: 15
D gene: TRBD2
V gene: TRBV10-1
J gene: TRBJ2-4
clone size: -
CDR3 DNA: TGCGCCAGCAGTACCCGGGGGGGTCGTAGAAACATTCAGTACTTC
CDR3 protein: CASSTRGGRRNIQYF

CDR3 length: 14
D gene: TRBD1
V gene: TRBV6-6
J gene: TRBJ1-4
clone size: -
CDR3 DNA: TGTGCCAGCAGAGACAGGGCAACTAATGAAAAACTGTTTTTT
CDR3 protein: CASRDRATNEKLFF

CDR3 length: 15
D gene: -
V gene: TRBV3-1/TRBV3-2
J gene: TRBJ1-2
clone size: -
CDR3 DNA: TGTGCCAGCAGCCAGACGGGTGGAGGAGGGGTTGGCTACACCTTC
CDR3 protein: CASSQTGGGGVGYTF

CDR3 length: 12
D gene: -
V gene: TRBV3-1/TRBV3-2
J gene: TRBJ2-5
clone size: once
CDR3 DNA: TGTGCCAGCAGCCAACGCGCGGAGACCCAGTACTTC
CDR3 protein: CASSQRAETQYF

CDR3 length: 15
D gene: -
V gene: TRBV6-5
J gene: TRBJ2-3
clone size: -
CDR3 DNA: TGTGCCAGCACCTCCTTATCGGGAGGCACAGATACGCAGTATTTT
CDR3 protein: CASTSLSGGTDTQYF

CDR3 length: 15
D gene: -
V gene: TRBV27
J gene: TRBJ1-5
clone size: -
CDR3 DNA: TGTGCCAGCAGTTTTGCCCCGGGGAGCAATCAGCCCCAGCATTTT
CDR3 protein: CASSFAPGSNQPQHF

CDR3 length: 13
D gene: -
V gene: TRBV6-5
J gene: TRBJ1-5
clone size: few
CDR3 DNA: TGTGCCAGCAGGCCAGGGTTCAATCAGCCCCAGCATTTT
CDR3 protein: CASRPGFNQPQHF

CDR3 length: 14
D gene: TRBD1
V gene: TRBV29-1
J gene: TRBJ2-4
clone size: -
CDR3 DNA: TGCAGCGTTGCTCTTCCGGGACAGAAAAACATTCAGTACTTC
CDR3 protein: CSVALPGQKNIQYF

CDR3 length: 14
D gene: -
V gene: TRBV4-1
J gene: TRBJ1-1
clone size: -
CDR3 DNA: TGCGCCAGCAGCCAAGATCATCTGAACACTGAAGCTTTCTTT
CDR3 protein: CASSQDHLNTEAFF

CDR3 length: 13
D gene: -
V gene: TRBV15
J gene: TRBJ1-1
clone size: -
CDR3 DNA: TGTGCCACCAGCAGTGGGGGGGGACCAGTCGCTTTCTTT
CDR3 protein: CATSSGGGPVAFF

CDR3 length: 14
D gene: TRBD2
V gene: TRBV27
J gene: TRBJ2-7
clone size: -
CDR3 DNA: TGTGCCAGCGCGACTAGCGGGAGCCCCTACGAGCAGTACTTC
CDR3 protein: CASATSGSPYEQYF

CDR3 length: 16
D gene: TRBD2
V gene: TRBV11-3
J gene: TRBJ2-5
clone size: -
CDR3 DNA: TGTGCCAGCAGCTTAGGAGGGACTAGCGGCGCGGAGACCCAGTACTTC
CDR3 protein: CASSLGGTSGAETQYF

CDR3 length: 15
D gene: -
V gene: TRBV5-1
J gene: TRBJ1-2
clone size: -
CDR3 DNA: TGCGCCAGCAGCTTGATTATCCTTTCGTCTTATGGCTACACCTTC
CDR3 protein: CASSLIILSSYGYTF

CDR3 length: 10
D gene: -
V gene: TRBV20-1
J gene: TRBJ1-2
clone size: once
CDR3 DNA: TGCAGTGCGATTCACAGGGGCTACACCTTC
CDR3 protein: CSAIHRGYTF

CDR3 length: 17
D gene: -
V gene: TRBV11-3
J gene: TRBJ2-1
clone size: -
CDR3 DNA: TGTGCCAGCAGCTTAGGTCAAGGGAACAGGCCCCACAATGAGCAGTTCTTC
CDR3 protein: CASSLGQGNRPHNEQFF

CDR3 length: 14
D gene: -
V gene: TRBV5-6
J gene: TRBJ1-6
clone size: -
CDR3 DNA: TGTGCCAGCAGCACCGGGGGGGGCGGTTCACCCCTCCACTTT
CDR3 protein: CASSTGGGGSPLHF

CDR3 length: 16
D gene: TRBD2
V gene: TRBV6-6
J gene: TRBJ2-5
clone size: -
CDR3 DNA: TGTGCCAGCAGTTCTTTAGCGGGAGGATCCCCAGAGACCCAGTACTTC
CDR3 protein: CASSSLAGGSPETQYF

CDR3 length: 16
D gene: -
V gene: TRBV19
J gene: TRBJ2-6
clone size: -
CDR3 DNA: TGTGCCAGTAGTATAGGAACTAGCTCTGGGGCCAACGTCCTGACTTTC
CDR3 protein: CASSIGTSSGANVLTF

CDR3 length: 15
D gene: TRBD2
V gene: TRBV5-1
J gene: TRBJ2-1
clone size: -
CDR3 DNA: TGCGCCAGCAGCTTCACCGCGGGACTAGCTGGTGAGCAGTTCTTC
CDR3 protein: CASSFTAGLAGEQFF

CDR3 length: 13
D gene: TRBD2
V gene: TRBV10-3
J gene: TRBJ2-7
clone size: -
CDR3 DNA: TGTGCCATCAAAGCGGGAGAGTCCTACGAGCAGTACTTC
CDR3 protein: CAIKAGESYEQYF